Shown below are 4 T cell receptor beta chains from a single sample sequenced in a study of primary melanoma T cells and metastatic recurrence. The table came from immunoSEQ multiplex PCR; TCRdb's copy has only in-frame clones and leaves some out. This sample carries around 2,800 clones, almost 85% of them seen once, and the ten largest clones take around 21%. Material for sequencing was melanoma tumor tissue. The receptors shown here come from a human donor with melanoma.

This chain connects TRBV30 to TRBJ2-7; D gene unclear. Germline CDR1 and CDR2: GTSNPN and SVGIG (reference sequence). The CDR3 extends over 11 amino acids. Trimming took 2 bases from V and 3 from J, leaving 5 bases between them. CDR3 coding DNA: TGTGCCTGGAGTAATCGCTACGAGCAGTACTTC. The encoded protein is CAWSNRYEQYF.

The genes are TRBV7-7 and TRBJ2-1; 8 bases map to TRBD2. Germline V gives CDR1 SSHAT, CDR2 FNYEAQ (reference sequence). The V segment lost 5 bases and the J segment 0 bases; nucleotides outside the gene matches: 6. This CDR3 contains 16 residues. This CDR3 reads CASSPWSGSSYNEQFF. In DNA, the CDR3 is TGTGCCAGCAGCCCCTGGAGCGGGAGCTCCTACAATGAGCAGTTCTTC.

The gene calls are TRBV19 and TRBJ1-5; no clear D. Germline values: CDR1 LNHDA, CDR2 SQIVND (reference sequence). Between the trimmed V and J ends, which lost 4 bases and 2 bases, there was a span of 12 bases. CDR3 length equals 15 residues. CDR3 loop: CASSNRERGNQPQHF. Here the CDR3 DNA reads TGTGCCAGTAGTAACCGGGAGCGGGGCAATCAGCCCCAGCATTTT.

The chain joins TRBV11-3 to TRBJ2-7; D not certain. V lost 5 bases, J lost 6 bases, and 20 bases lay in between. The CDR3 has 15 residues. Germline V lookup: CDR1 SGHNT, CDR2 YENEEA. The CDR3 region is CASSEPYSPPGEQYF. The CDR3 region has the DNA TGTGCCAGCAGCGAGCCCTACAGCCCACCGGGCGAGCAGTACTTC.